The 18 T cell receptor beta chains below come from one sample, sequenced in a study of CD8+ T cells in alopecia areata (dated by TCRdb to the late 2010s). The method was the immunoSEQ multiplex PCR assay. RNA was extracted from all samples and reverse transcribed into cDNA as template for TCR sequencing. Drawn from immuneACCESS, this table holds only the in-frame rearrangements with V and J called that TCRdb kept. Clones are partly lost; checked studies trace under half to an unresolved V gene and leave the rest unexplained. This sample gives about 270,000 clones in total; 60% of them show up just once. Around 0.92% of the sample lies in the top ten. The treatment or condition label here, explained by the study, means: oral pan-JAK inhibitor, 5-10 mg twice daily. Sequences were derived from CD4+ T cells sorted from blood, sampled at roughly week 52, from a patient treated with tofacitinib. The source of these receptors is a human donor with alopecia areata.

The chain links TRBV15 to TRBJ2-1; D call uncertain. This CDR3 is 13 amino acids long. Germline CDR1 is LNHNV and CDR2 is YYDKDF (reference sequence). V was shortened by 0 bases and J by 8 bases, with 8 bases between the two germline ends. CDR3 region: CATSRDRSYEQFF. CDR3 bases: TGTGCCACCAGCAGAGATAGGAGCTATGAGCAGTTCTTC.

This clone has just a few counts. This sequence joins TRBV11-2 and TRBJ2-1, with 11 nucleotides matching TRBD2. Germline loops: CDR1 SGHAT, CDR2 FQNNGV. CDR3 length: 17 residues. Trimming took 5 bases from V and 0 from J; bases not matched to a gene: 6. In DNA, the CDR3 is TGTGCCAGCAGCCTTAGACTAGCGGGGTCCTCCTACAATGAGCAGTTCTTC. This encodes CASSLRLAGSSYNEQFF. Supplemented by reference TRBV11-2 and TRBJ2-1, the full variable domain reads EAGVAQSPRYKIIEKRQSVAFWCNPISGHATLYWYQQILGQGPKLLIQFQNNGVVDDSQLPKDRFSAERLKGVDSTLKIQPAKLEDSAVYLCASSLRLAGSSYNEQFFGPGTRLTVL.

The chain recombines TRBV5-1 with TRBJ2-3, with D possibly being TRBD1 or TRBD2 (5 bases each). The CDR3 runs to 15 residues. Germline CDR1 and CDR2: SGHRS and YFSETQ. The ends were cut back, 0 bases at V and 6 bases at J, with 14 bases in the middle. This CDR3 reads CASSLGGSGPDTQYF. CDR3 in DNA: TGCGCCAGCAGCTTGGGAGGGTCGGGACCCGATACGCAGTATTTT.

V usage is TRBV14 and J usage is TRBJ1-1; no reliable D call. Trimming left V 4 bases short and J 1 base short, with 7 bases between. The CDR3 has 13 amino acids. Germline V gives CDR1 SGHDN, CDR2 FVKESK. DNA for the CDR3: TGTGCCAGCAGCCCCTACTGGAACACTGAAGCTTTCTTT. Amino acid sequence: CASSPYWNTEAFF. The full variable domain, its missing parts supplied by reference TRBV14 and TRBJ1-1, is EAGVTQFPSHSVIEKGQTVTLRCDPISGHDNLYWYRRVMGKEIKFLLHFVKESKQDESGMPNNRFLAERTGGTYSTLKVQPAELEDSGVYFCASSPYWNTEAFFGQGTRLTVV.

There are a few counts of this clone. In this CDR3 the conserved last residue, phenylalanine or tryptophan, is missing, so a read error is likely. This chain joins TRBV13 and TRBJ1-3, with D hard to call. The CDR3 loop spans 15 amino acids. Germline V gene data show CDR1 as PRHDT and CDR2 as FYEKMQ (reference sequence). V lost 5 bases, J lost 1 base, and 12 bases lay in between. CDR3 in amino acids: CASSGLWGSGNTIYS. CDR3 DNA sequence: TGTGCCAGCAGCGGGCTCTGGGGTTCTGGAAACACCATATATTCT.

Comments on this clone: At the DNA level, this CDR3 is encoded by other sequences in the same sample as well. The V call is TRBV19, the J call TRBJ2-7; TRBD1 matches at 7 bases. Trimming removed 5 bases from V and 2 bases from J; junction bases left unmatched: 3. The germline CDR1 and CDR2 sequences are LNHDA and SQIVND (reference sequence). The CDR3 is 13 residues long. The CDR3 loop reads CASSPGTAYEQYF. The CDR3, as DNA: TGTGCCAGTAGTCCGGGGACAGCCTACGAGCAGTACTTC.

V and J are TRBV29-1 and TRBJ1-4; 7 nucleotides agree with TRBD1. J gave up 7 bases and V 7 bases, and 12 bases lay outside the gene matches. The CDR3 length is 14 residues. Per germline, CDR1 SQVTM and CDR2 ANQGSEA. The CDR3 DNA follows: TGCAGCGCAACGTACAGGGGCGAGGGTGAAAAACTGTTTTTT. This codes for CSATYRGEGEKLFF.

This clone was counted a few times. This chain joins TRBV27 and TRBJ1-6; D unclear. V was pared by 11 bases and J by 11 bases, with 13 bases between. Per germline, CDR1 MNHEY and CDR2 SMNVEV (reference sequence). This CDR3 spans 11 amino acids. CDR3 nucleotide sequence: TGTGCCGGACCGTACCGACCACCCCTCCACTTT. It is translated as CAGPYRPPLHF.

V usage is TRBV15 and J usage is TRBJ1-5; TRBD1 is a possible D gene (6 bases). The CDR3 loop spans 17 amino acids. Germline V gene lookup returns CDR1 LNHNV and CDR2 YYDKDF (reference sequence). V lost 0 bases to trimming and J lost 3 bases, with 15 bases between them. Here the CDR3 DNA reads TGTGCCACCAGCAGAGACCTGCGCGGGGGCACCAATCAGCCCCAGCATTTT. This encodes CATSRDLRGGTNQPQHF.

V and J are TRBV7-9 and TRBJ2-3; D gene uncertain. The CDR3 extends over 13 amino acids. Germline CDR1 and CDR2: SEHNR and FQNEAQ (reference sequence). Trimming took 3 bases from V and 3 from J, leaving 7 bases between them. CDR3 nucleotide sequence: TGTGCCAGCAGCTTCTCGGGTACAGATACGCAGTATTTT. Translated: CASSFSGTDTQYF.

The chain is built from TRBV2 and TRBJ1-1, with D maybe TRBD1 (6 bases). CDR3 length: 11 residues. Trimming pared 6 bases from V and 11 bases from J, leaving 13 bases between. CDR1 is SNHLY and CDR2 is FYNNEI in the germline V gene. The CDR3 DNA sequence: TGTGCCAGCAGAGGACAGCCCGAGGCTTTCTTT. Amino acid sequence: CASRGQPEAFF.

The CDR3 reads CASSATGGDSPLHF. The CDR3 DNA reads as TGTGCCAGCAGCGCGACAGGGGGGGATTCACCCCTCCACTTT. The chain recombines TRBV9 with TRBJ1-6; 9 positions match TRBD1. Germline V CDR1 and CDR2: SGDLS, YYNGEE. The CDR3 extends over 14 amino acids. V gave up 3 bases and J gave up 8 bases; unmatched junction bases: 3.

The J gene is TRBJ1-1, the V gene TRBV10-2; 9 bases align to TRBD1. The V gene end was trimmed by 8 bases and the J gene end by 5 bases; junction bases not matched to a gene: 9. CDR1 and CDR2 from the germline V gene are WSHSY and SAAADI. CDR3 length: 14 amino acids. This CDR3 is CASRNRGRFTEAFF. CDR3 coding DNA: TGCGCCAGCCGCAACAGGGGGCGATTTACTGAAGCTTTCTTT.

The J gene is TRBJ2-7, the V gene TRBV18, with D possibly TRBD2 on 5 matching bases. The V gene's germline CDR1 is KGHSH and CDR2 LQKENI. The CDR3 loop spans 15 amino acids. V lost 0 bases to trimming and J lost 1 base, with 10 bases between them. The CDR3: CASSPPLRESYEQYF. CDR3 DNA sequence: TGTGCCAGCTCACCACCTCTGAGGGAGTCCTACGAGCAGTACTTC.

The chain's CDR3 is CASSPWTAMNTEAFF. CDR3 nucleotides: TGTGCCAGCAGCCCCTGGACAGCCATGAACACTGAAGCTTTCTTT. The chain uses TRBV7-9 and TRBJ1-1, with D maybe TRBD1 (6 bases). CDR1 is SEHNR, CDR2 FQNEAQ, per germline (reference sequence). Trimming cost V 5 bases and J 0 bases, with 13 bases left between them. The CDR3 is 15 amino acids. Full variable domain (missing parts from reference TRBV7-9 and TRBJ1-1): DTGVSQNPRHKITKRGQNVTFRCDPISEHNRLYWYRQTLGQGPEFLTYFQNEAQLEKSRLLSDRFSAERPKGSFSTLEIQRTEQGDSAMYLCASSPWTAMNTEAFFGQGTRLTVV.

The CDR3 DNA reads as TGCAGCGTTGGGACAGGGCGCTCCTACGAGCAGTACTTC. Residues: CSVGTGRSYEQYF. The J gene is TRBJ2-7, the V gene TRBV29-1; TRBD1 aligns across 8 bases. Germline-derived CDR1 and CDR2 are SQVTM and ANQGSEA. Trimming at V came to 4 bases and at J to 0 bases, leaving 2 bases not matched to a gene. The CDR3 length is 13 residues.

A note on this clone: Within the sample, other DNA sequences also encode this same CDR3. The chain couples TRBV30 to TRBJ1-6; D is unresolved. The CDR3 is made up of 11 amino acids. Trimming removed 3 bases at V and 9 bases at J, with 6 bases between. Looked up from germline, CDR1 is GTSNPN and CDR2 is SVGIG (reference sequence). CDR3 loop: CAWSQGSPLHF. The CDR3 DNA is TGTGCCTGGAGCCAAGGTTCACCCCTCCACTTT.

This clone was recorded once. CDR3 nucleotide sequence: TGTGCCAGAAGGTCCATGAACACTGAAGCTTTCTTT. This codes for CARRSMNTEAFF. The chain couples TRBV2 to TRBJ1-1; D is undetermined. This CDR3 contains 12 residues. Germline V gives CDR1 SNHLY, CDR2 FYNNEI. Trimming stripped 9 bases from V and 0 bases from J, with 8 bases between.